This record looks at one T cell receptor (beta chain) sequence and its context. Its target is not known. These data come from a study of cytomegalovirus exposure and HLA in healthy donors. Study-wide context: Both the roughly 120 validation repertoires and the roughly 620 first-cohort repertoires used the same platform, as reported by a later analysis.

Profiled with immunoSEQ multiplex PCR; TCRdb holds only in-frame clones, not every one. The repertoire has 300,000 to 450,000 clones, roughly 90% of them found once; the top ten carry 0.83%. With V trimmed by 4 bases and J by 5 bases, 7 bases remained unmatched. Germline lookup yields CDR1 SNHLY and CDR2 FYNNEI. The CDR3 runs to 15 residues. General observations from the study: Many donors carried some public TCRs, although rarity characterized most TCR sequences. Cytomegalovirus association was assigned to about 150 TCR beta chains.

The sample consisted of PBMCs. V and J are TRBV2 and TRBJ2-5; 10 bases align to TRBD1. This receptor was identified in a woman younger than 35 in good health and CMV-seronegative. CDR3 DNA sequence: TGTGCCAGCAGTGTCGGACAGGGGGGGGATGAGACCCAGTACTTC. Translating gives CASSVGQGGDETQYF.